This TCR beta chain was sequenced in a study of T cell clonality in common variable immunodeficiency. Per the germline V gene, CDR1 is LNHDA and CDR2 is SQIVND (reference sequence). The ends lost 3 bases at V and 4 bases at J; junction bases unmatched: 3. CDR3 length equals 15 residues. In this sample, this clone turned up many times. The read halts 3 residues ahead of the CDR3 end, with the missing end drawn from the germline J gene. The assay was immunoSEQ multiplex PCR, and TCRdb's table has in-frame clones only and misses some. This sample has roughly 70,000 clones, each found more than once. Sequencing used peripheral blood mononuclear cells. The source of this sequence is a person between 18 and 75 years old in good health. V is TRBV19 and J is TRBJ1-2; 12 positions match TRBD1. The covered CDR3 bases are TGTGCCAGTAGTATTGGGACAGGGGGCGTCTATGGC. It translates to CASSIGTGGVYG. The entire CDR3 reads CASSIGTGGVYGYTF. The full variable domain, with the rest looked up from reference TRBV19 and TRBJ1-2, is DGGITQSPKYLFRKEGQNVTLSCEQNLNHDAMYWYRQDPGQGLRLIYYSQIVNDFQKGDIAEGYSVSREKKESFPLTVTSAQKNPTAFYLCASSIGTGGVYGYTFGSGTRLTVV.